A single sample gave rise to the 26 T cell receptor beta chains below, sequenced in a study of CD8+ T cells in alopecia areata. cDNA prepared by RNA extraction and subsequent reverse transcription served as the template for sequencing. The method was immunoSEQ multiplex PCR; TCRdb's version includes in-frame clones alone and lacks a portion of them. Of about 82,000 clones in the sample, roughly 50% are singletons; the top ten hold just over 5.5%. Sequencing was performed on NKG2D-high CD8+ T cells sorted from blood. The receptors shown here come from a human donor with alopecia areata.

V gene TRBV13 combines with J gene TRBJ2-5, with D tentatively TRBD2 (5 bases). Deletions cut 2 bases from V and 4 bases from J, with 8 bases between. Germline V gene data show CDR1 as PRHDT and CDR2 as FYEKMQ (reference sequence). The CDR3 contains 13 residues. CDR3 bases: TGTGCCAGCAGCTTACGTCGGGGAGAGACCCAGTACTTC. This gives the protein CASSLRRGETQYF.

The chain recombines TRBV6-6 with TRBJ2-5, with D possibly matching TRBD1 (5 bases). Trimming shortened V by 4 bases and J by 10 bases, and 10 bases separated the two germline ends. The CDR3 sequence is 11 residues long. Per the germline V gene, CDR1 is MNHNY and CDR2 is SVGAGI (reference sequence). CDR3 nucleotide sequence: TGTGCCAGCAGTTCTCCGACAGACCAGTACTTC. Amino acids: CASSSPTDQYF.

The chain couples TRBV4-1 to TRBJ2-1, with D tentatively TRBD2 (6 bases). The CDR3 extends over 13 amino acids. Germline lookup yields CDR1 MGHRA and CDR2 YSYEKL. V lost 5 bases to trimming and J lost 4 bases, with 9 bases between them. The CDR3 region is CASSGGSYNEQFF. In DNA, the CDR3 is TGCGCCAGCAGCGGAGGGAGTTACAATGAGCAGTTCTTC.

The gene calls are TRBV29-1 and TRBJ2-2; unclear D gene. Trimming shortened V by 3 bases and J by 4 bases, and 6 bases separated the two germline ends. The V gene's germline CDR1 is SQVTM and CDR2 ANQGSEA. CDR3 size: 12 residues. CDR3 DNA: TGCAGCGTTGACAGTACCACCGGGGAGCTGTTTTTT. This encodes CSVDSTTGELFF.

DNA of the CDR3: TGTGCCAGCAGCTTAGATTCCCTTTCGCAGTATTTT. Amino acids: CASSLDSLSQYF. This chain joins TRBV11-2 and TRBJ2-3, with D hard to call. Germline V gene sequence: CDR1 SGHAT, CDR2 FQNNGV. The CDR3 sequence is 12 residues long. The V gene lost 0 bases and the J gene lost 10 bases, with 8 bases spanning the gap.

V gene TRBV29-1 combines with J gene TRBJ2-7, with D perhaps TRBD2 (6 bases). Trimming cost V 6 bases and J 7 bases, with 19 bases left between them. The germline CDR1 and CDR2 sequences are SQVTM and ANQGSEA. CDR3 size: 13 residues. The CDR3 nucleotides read TGCAGCGTCCGCGGGACTCAAACGTGGGAGCAGTACTTC. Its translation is CSVRGTQTWEQYF.

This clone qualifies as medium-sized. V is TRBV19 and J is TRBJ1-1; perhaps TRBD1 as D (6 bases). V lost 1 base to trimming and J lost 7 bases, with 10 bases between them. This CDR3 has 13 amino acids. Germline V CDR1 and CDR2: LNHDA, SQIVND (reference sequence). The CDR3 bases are TGTGCCAGTAGTATAGGAACAGGGTTTGAAGCTTTCTTT. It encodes CASSIGTGFEAFF.

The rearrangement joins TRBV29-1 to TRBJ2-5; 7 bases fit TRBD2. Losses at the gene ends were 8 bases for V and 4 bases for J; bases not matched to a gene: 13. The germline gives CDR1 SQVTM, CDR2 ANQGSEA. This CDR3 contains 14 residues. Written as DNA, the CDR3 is TGCAGCTTTTCAGGAGGGAGGGCCGGAGAGACCCAGTACTTC. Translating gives CSFSGGRAGETQYF.

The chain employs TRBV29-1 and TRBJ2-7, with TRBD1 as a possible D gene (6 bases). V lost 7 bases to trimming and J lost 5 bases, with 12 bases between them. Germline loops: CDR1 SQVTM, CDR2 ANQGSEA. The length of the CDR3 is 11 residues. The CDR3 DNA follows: TGCAGCGGTCAGGGGCCCCACGAGCAGTACTTC. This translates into CSGQGPHEQYF.

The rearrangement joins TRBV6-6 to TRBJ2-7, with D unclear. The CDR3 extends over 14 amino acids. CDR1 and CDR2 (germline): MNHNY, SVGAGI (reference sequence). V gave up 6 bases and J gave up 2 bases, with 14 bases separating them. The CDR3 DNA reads TGTGCCAGCAGCCTTAGTGGGCTGACCTACGAGCAGTACTTC. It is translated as CASSLSGLTYEQYF.

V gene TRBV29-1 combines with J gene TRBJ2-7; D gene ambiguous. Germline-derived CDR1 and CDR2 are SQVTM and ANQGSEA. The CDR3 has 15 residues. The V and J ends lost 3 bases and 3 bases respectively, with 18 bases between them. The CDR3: CSVDGMGHLGYEQYF. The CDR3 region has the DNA TGCAGCGTTGATGGGATGGGCCATTTGGGCTACGAGCAGTACTTC.

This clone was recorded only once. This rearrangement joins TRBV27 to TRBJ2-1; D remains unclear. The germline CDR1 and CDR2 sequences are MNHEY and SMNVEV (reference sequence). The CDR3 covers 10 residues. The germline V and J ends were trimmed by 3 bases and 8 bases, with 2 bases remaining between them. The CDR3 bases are TGTGCCAGCAGTTTCTATGAGCAGTTCTTC. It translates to CASSFYEQFF.

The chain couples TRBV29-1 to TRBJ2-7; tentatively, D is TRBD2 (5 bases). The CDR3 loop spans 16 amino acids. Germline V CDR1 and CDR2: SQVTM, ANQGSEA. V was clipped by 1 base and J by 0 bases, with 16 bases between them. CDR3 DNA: TGCAGCGTTGAAGGAAGGCCTTCGGGGAACTCCTACGAGCAGTACTTC. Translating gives CSVEGRPSGNSYEQYF.

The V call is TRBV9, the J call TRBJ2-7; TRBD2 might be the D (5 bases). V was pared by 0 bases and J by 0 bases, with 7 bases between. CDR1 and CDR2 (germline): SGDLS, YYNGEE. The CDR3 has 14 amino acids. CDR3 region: CASSVVGSSYEQYF. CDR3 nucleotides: TGTGCCAGCAGCGTAGTAGGGAGCTCCTACGAGCAGTACTTC.

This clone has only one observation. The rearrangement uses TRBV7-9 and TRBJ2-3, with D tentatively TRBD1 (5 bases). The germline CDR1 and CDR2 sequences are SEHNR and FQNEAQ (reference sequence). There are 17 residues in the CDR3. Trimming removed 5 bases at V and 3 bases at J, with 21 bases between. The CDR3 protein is CASSHPFDSLGTDTQYF. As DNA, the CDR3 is TGTGCCAGCAGCCATCCATTTGACAGCTTGGGTACAGATACGCAGTATTTT.

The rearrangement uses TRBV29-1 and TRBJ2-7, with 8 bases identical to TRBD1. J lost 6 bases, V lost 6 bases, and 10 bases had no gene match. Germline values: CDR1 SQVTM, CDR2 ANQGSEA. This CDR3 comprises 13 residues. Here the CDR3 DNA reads TGCAGCGTAAATGATGACAGGGGTCGCGAGCAGTACTTC. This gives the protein CSVNDDRGREQYF.

In nucleotides, the CDR3 is TGTGCCAGCAGCCTTATGCGGACCACCTACGAGCAGTACTTC. It specifies CASSLMRTTYEQYF. This chain connects TRBV6-1 to TRBJ2-7; D remains unclear. Trimming cost V 6 bases and J 2 bases, with 14 bases left between them. The CDR3 loop spans 14 amino acids. From germline, CDR1 is MNHNS and CDR2 SASEGT.

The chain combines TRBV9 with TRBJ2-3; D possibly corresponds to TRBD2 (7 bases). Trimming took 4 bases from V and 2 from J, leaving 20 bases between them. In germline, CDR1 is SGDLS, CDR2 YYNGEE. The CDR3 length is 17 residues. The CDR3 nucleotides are TGTGCCAGCAGCTTTCACCATGGGGGGGCCGACACAGATACGCAGTATTTT. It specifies CASSFHHGGADTDTQYF.

The CDR3 DNA is TGCAGCGTGGCGACAGGGCTCGGTGAAGCTTTCTTT. Amino acid sequence: CSVATGLGEAFF. The chain carries TRBV29-1 and TRBJ1-1; 7 bases align to TRBD1. J gave up 7 bases and V 6 bases, and 8 bases lay outside the gene matches. Per germline, CDR1 SQVTM and CDR2 ANQGSEA. This CDR3 has 12 amino acids.

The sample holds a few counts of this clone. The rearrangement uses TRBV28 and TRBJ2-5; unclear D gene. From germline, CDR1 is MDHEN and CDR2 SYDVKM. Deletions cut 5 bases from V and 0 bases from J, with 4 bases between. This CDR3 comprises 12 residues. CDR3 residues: CASSPNQETQYF. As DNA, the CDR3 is TGTGCCAGCAGTCCCAACCAAGAGACCCAGTACTTC.

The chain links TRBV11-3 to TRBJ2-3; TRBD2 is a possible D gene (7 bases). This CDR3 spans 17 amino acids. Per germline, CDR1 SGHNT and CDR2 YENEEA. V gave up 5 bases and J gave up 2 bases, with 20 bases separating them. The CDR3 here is CASSRLGEGEATDTQYF. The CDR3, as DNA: TGTGCCAGCAGCCGCTTGGGGGAGGGGGAGGCCACAGATACGCAGTATTTT.

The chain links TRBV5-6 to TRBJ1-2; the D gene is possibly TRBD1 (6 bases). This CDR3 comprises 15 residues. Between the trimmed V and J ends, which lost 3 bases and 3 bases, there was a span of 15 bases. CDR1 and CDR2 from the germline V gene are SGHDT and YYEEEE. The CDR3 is CASSYLTGLDYGYTF. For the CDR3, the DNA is TGTGCCAGCAGCTACCTGACAGGCTTGGACTATGGCTACACCTTC.

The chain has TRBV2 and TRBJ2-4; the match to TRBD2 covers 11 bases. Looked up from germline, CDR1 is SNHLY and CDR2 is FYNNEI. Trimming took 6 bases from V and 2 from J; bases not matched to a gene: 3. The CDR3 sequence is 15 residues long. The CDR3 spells CASRGLADTKNIQYF. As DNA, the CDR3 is TGTGCCAGCAGGGGACTAGCGGACACCAAAAACATTCAGTACTTC.

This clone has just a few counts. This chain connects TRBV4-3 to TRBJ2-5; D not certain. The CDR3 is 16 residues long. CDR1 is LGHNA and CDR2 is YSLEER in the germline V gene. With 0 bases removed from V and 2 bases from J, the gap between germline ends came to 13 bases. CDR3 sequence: CASSQEPVDGQETQYF. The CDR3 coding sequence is TGCGCCAGCAGCCAAGAACCCGTGGACGGTCAAGAGACCCAGTACTTC.

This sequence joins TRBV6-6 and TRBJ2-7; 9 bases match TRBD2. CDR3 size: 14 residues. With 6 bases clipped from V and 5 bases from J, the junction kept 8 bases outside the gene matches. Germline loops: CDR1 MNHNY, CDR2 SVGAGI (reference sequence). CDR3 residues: CASRPVAGVHEQYF. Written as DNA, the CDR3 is TGTGCCAGCAGACCCGTAGCGGGAGTCCACGAGCAGTACTTC.

This chain's CDR3 is CAWSDSGSLEYF. For the CDR3, the DNA is TGTGCCTGGAGTGACTCCGGATCACTGGAGTACTTC. This rearrangement joins TRBV30 to TRBJ2-7; unclear D gene. The CDR3 sequence is 12 residues long. The V gene's germline CDR1 is GTSNPN and CDR2 SVGIG (reference sequence). V was shortened by 1 base and J by 11 bases, with 15 bases between the two germline ends.